The 22 T cell receptor beta chains below come from one sample, sequenced in a study of cytomegalovirus exposure and HLA in healthy donors. The PCR had 60 Vbeta and 13 Jbeta primers. The table came from immunoSEQ multiplex PCR; TCRdb's copy has only in-frame clones and leaves some out. Of roughly 140,000 clones listed, around 60% are singletons. The sequenced sample consisted of PBMCs. The receptors come from a woman in her fifties or sixties in good health and CMV-seropositive.

This sequence joins TRBV9 and TRBJ2-1; possibly TRBD1 for D (5 bases). The CDR3 has 13 amino acids. The germline gives CDR1 SGDLS, CDR2 YYNGEE. V was trimmed by 0 bases and J by 7 bases, leaving 8 bases between them. The CDR3 here is CASSVEAGNEQFF. The CDR3 DNA is TGTGCCAGCAGCGTAGAGGCAGGGAATGAGCAGTTCTTC.

This clone was observed a handful of times. This rearrangement joins TRBV11-1 to TRBJ2-7; TRBD2 aligns across 10 bases. This CDR3 has 14 amino acids. V lost 4 bases and J lost 6; bases outside the gene matches: 6. Looked up from germline, CDR1 is SGHAT and CDR2 is FQDESV (reference sequence). CDR3 sequence: CASSSPGLAFEQYF. CDR3 nucleotides: TGTGCCAGCAGCTCCCCGGGACTAGCGTTCGAGCAGTACTTC.

This clone was counted only a few times. The chain employs TRBV2 and TRBJ1-4; no clear D gene. CDR3 length: 11 amino acids. V shed 7 bases and J shed 12 bases, with 12 bases lying between them. CDR1 is SNHLY, CDR2 FYNNEI, per germline. The CDR3 DNA follows: TGTGCCAGCATGAGGGAGGTGGAACTGTTTTTT. It translates to CASMREVELFF.

This chain joins TRBV23-1 and TRBJ2-1; 10 bases are shared with TRBD1. TRBV23-1 is an open reading frame, and its role is uncertain. This CDR3 has 16 amino acids. The ends lost 0 bases at V and 8 bases at J; junction bases unmatched: 7. The CDR3 is CASSQSRDRGRHEQFF. The CDR3 DNA reads as TGCGCCAGCAGTCAATCTCGGGACAGGGGTCGCCATGAGCAGTTCTTC.

This clone was seen once. The chain is built from TRBV11-1 and TRBJ2-1; 9 positions agree with TRBD1. CDR3 length: 15 residues. CDR1 is SGHAT, CDR2 FQDESV, per germline (reference sequence). J gave up 1 base and V 3 bases, and 1 base lay outside the gene matches. The CDR3 DNA follows: TGTGCCAGCAGCTTGGGACAGGGTTCCTACAATGAGCAGTTCTTC. It encodes CASSLGQGSYNEQFF.

This clone was picked up one time. V and J are TRBV27 and TRBJ2-3; the D is unclear. Per germline, CDR1 MNHEY and CDR2 SMNVEV (reference sequence). The CDR3 covers 15 residues. V was clipped by 6 bases and J by 0 bases, with 13 bases between them. CDR3 nucleotides: TGTGCCAGCAGGTCCTTAAAACTTAGCACAGATACGCAGTATTTT. It translates to CASRSLKLSTDTQYF.

V gene TRBV6-5 combines with J gene TRBJ2-1; TRBD1 agrees at 11 bases. Germline V gene sequence: CDR1 MNHEY, CDR2 SVGAGI. The CDR3 covers 14 residues. V was pared by 5 bases and J by 8 bases, with 5 bases of the junction left unmatched. The CDR3 spells CASSRRTGGDEQFF. The CDR3 coding sequence is TGTGCCAGCAGTCGACGGACAGGGGGCGATGAGCAGTTCTTC.

This rearrangement joins TRBV19 to TRBJ2-1; 7 bases fit TRBD2. The length of the CDR3 is 15 residues. V was pared by 6 bases and J by 5 bases, with 10 bases of the junction left unmatched. The germline V gene encodes CDR1 LNHDA and CDR2 SQIVND (reference sequence). CDR3 amino acids: CASRTRGGRDNEQFF. The CDR3 DNA reads TGTGCCAGTAGGACGAGGGGAGGGAGGGACAATGAGCAGTTCTTC. Supplemented by reference TRBV19 and TRBJ2-1, the full variable domain reads DGGITQSPKYLFRKEGQNVTLSCEQNLNHDAMYWYRQDPGQGLRLIYYSQIVNDFQKGDIAEGYSVSREKKESFPLTVTSAQKNPTAFYLCASRTRGGRDNEQFFGPGTRLTVL.

In this sample, this clone turned up once. The CDR3 sequence: CASSPTGGAYQPQHF. DNA of the CDR3: TGCGCCAGCAGCCCGACAGGGGGGGCATATCAGCCCCAGCATTTT. The chain links TRBV4-3 to TRBJ1-5; 9 positions match TRBD1. The V gene's germline CDR1 is LGHNA and CDR2 YSLEER. There are 15 residues in the CDR3. The V and J ends lost 4 bases and 5 bases, in that order; junction bases with no gene match: 6.

This chain links TRBV7-9 with TRBJ1-3; 8 nucleotides match TRBD1. The CDR3 length is 16 residues. J was trimmed by 2 bases and V by 5 bases; bases with no gene match: 8. Germline V gene lookup returns CDR1 SEHNR and CDR2 FQNEAQ (reference sequence). CDR3 DNA sequence: TGTGCCAGCAGCACAAACAGGGGGTCAACTGGAAACACCATATATTTT. Its translation: CASSTNRGSTGNTIYF.

The chain employs TRBV21-1 and TRBJ2-1; the D segment call TRBD2 is taken from the table without a DNA check. TRBV21-1 is reported as a pseudogene. This CDR3 has 14 amino acids. The CDR3: CASTTSGTNNEQFF. CDR3 sequence (DNA): TGTGCCAGCACAACTTCCGGGACTAATAATGAGCAGTTCTTC.

V and J are TRBV6-6 and TRBJ1-3; 9 bases map to TRBD1. The CDR3 has 15 residues. With 4 bases clipped from V and 3 bases from J, the junction kept 4 bases outside the gene matches. CDR1 and CDR2 from the germline V gene are MNHNY and SVGAGI (reference sequence). CDR3 DNA sequence: TGTGCCAGCAGTTTACAGGGGGCTCTTGGAAACACCATATATTTT. Translation: CASSLQGALGNTIYF.

This clone was recorded a few times. Distinct nucleotide sequences in the sample also encode this CDR3. The chain carries TRBV7-2 and TRBJ2-1, with no clear D. CDR3 size: 11 residues. Trimming left V 5 bases short and J 4 bases short, with 3 bases between. Germline-derived CDR1 and CDR2 are SGHTA and FQGNSA. The CDR3 DNA follows: TGTGCCAGCAGCCCATACAATGAGCAGTTCTTC. It is translated as CASSPYNEQFF. Full variable domain (rest looked up from reference TRBV7-2 and TRBJ2-1): GAGVSQSPSNKVTEKGKDVELRCDPISGHTALYWYRQSLGQGLEFLIYFQGNSAPDKSGLPSDRFSAERTGGSVSTLTIQRTQQEDSAVYLCASSPYNEQFFGPGTRLTVL.

This clone appeared once. The chain uses TRBV28 and TRBJ2-2; 9 bases map to TRBD1. The trim removed 5 bases at V and 5 bases at J, leaving 6 bases unmatched. The CDR3 is 15 amino acids. Germline-derived CDR1 and CDR2 are MDHEN and SYDVKM. CDR3 sequence (DNA): TGTGCCAGCAGTGTAGGAGGGACAGGGACCGGGGAGCTGTTTTTT. Its protein is CASSVGGTGTGELFF. Full variable domain (rest looked up from reference TRBV28 and TRBJ2-2): DVKVTQSSRYLVKRTGEKVFLECVQDMDHENMFWYRQDPGLGLRLIYFSYDVKMKEKGDIPEGYSVSREKKERFSLILESASTNQTSMYLCASSVGGTGTGELFFGEGSRLTVL.

This chain links TRBV18 with TRBJ2-7; the D gene is possibly TRBD2 (5 bases). The germline V gene encodes CDR1 KGHSH and CDR2 LQKENI. This CDR3 is built from 13 residues. Between the trimmed V and J ends, which lost 2 bases and 5 bases, there was a span of 10 bases. CDR3 protein: CASSPSMEDEQYF. The DNA of the CDR3 is TGTGCCAGCTCACCATCGATGGAGGACGAGCAGTACTTC.

The V and J genes are TRBV6-5 and TRBJ2-1, with TRBD2 matching over 7 bases. CDR1 and CDR2 from the germline V gene are MNHEY and SVGAGI. Losses at the gene ends were 2 bases for V and 7 bases for J; bases not matched to a gene: 8. The length of the CDR3 is 15 residues. The CDR3 DNA sequence: TGTGCCAGCAGTTACAGTCGCGGGAGCGATAATGAGCAGTTCTTC. Translating gives CASSYSRGSDNEQFF.

The chain employs TRBV7-3 and TRBJ2-1; 12 positions match TRBD2. In germline, CDR1 is SGHTA, CDR2 FQGTGA. The CDR3 has 16 amino acids. The V segment lost 2 bases and the J segment 4 bases; nucleotides outside the gene matches: 3. Written as DNA, the CDR3 is TGTGCCAGCAGCTTACTAGCGGGAGGGAAATACAATGAGCAGTTCTTC. Encoded protein: CASSLLAGGKYNEQFF.

This clone was observed once. The V gene is TRBV18, the J gene TRBJ2-1; TRBD2 matches 8 bases. The CDR3 is 15 amino acids. V trimming: 3 bases; J trimming: 5 bases; junction bases outside the gene matches: 6. CDR1 and CDR2 from the germline V gene are KGHSH and LQKENI. The CDR3 loop is CASSPPREGHNEQFF. CDR3 DNA sequence: TGTGCCAGCTCACCTCCCCGGGAGGGACACAATGAGCAGTTCTTC.

This chain joins TRBV28 and TRBJ2-7, with 7 bases identical to TRBD1. The germline V gene has CDR1 MDHEN and CDR2 SYDVKM. Trimming removed 6 bases from V and 4 bases from J; junction bases left unmatched: 12. The CDR3 is 15 amino acids. CDR3: CASRTRGGGVYEQYF. The CDR3 bases are TGTGCCAGCAGGACCCGAGGGGGCGGAGTATACGAGCAGTACTTC. Drawing the rest from reference TRBV28 and TRBJ2-7, the complete variable domain is DVKVTQSSRYLVKRTGEKVFLECVQDMDHENMFWYRQDPGLGLRLIYFSYDVKMKEKGDIPEGYSVSREKKERFSLILESASTNQTSMYLCASRTRGGGVYEQYFGPGTRLTVT.

This clone was found a few times. The V and J genes are TRBV28 and TRBJ1-5; no reliable D call. The CDR3 covers 14 residues. The ends were cut back, 3 bases at V and 9 bases at J, with 15 bases in the middle. Germline assignment: CDR1 MDHEN and CDR2 SYDVKM. The CDR3 DNA is TGTGCCAGCAGTTTTCCCAGGCCTCCCCGGCCCCAGCATTTT. This codes for CASSFPRPPRPQHF. Looking up the rest from reference TRBV28 and TRBJ1-5 gives the full variable domain: DVKVTQSSRYLVKRTGEKVFLECVQDMDHENMFWYRQDPGLGLRLIYFSYDVKMKEKGDIPEGYSVSREKKERFSLILESASTNQTSMYLCASSFPRPPRPQHFGDGTRLSIL.

The V gene is TRBV28, the J gene TRBJ2-3, with TRBD2 identical over 7 bases. The CDR3 totals 14 residues. Germline V gene lookup returns CDR1 MDHEN and CDR2 SYDVKM. The V and J ends lost 6 bases and 0 bases, in that order; junction bases with no gene match: 3. The CDR3 region has the DNA TGTGCCAGCAGATTGGGGGGGAGCACAGATACGCAGTATTTT. It translates to CASRLGGSTDTQYF.

The chain employs TRBV10-3 and TRBJ2-3, with 13 bases aligning to TRBD2. CDR3 length equals 15 residues. Germline V lookup: CDR1 ENHRY, CDR2 SYGVKD. V lost 6 bases and J lost 6; bases outside the gene matches: 6. CDR3 amino acids: CAIRGLAGVSDTQYF. In DNA form, the CDR3 reads TGTGCCATCAGAGGACTAGCGGGAGTCAGTGATACGCAGTATTTT.